These 19 T cell receptor beta chains came from one sample sequenced in a study of tumor and adjacent non-tumor tissue in lung cancer. Three rounds of nested PCR, following a modified ARM-PCR protocol, produced the TCRbeta library. Using its own MiXCR run on the multiplex PCR reads, TCRdb lists one record per CDR3 protein. The table has around 210,000 distinct CDR3 sequences, about 71% seen once. The template was RNA from unsorted bulk tissue. The sample was lung tumor tissue. These receptors originate from a man aged 55 to 70 with non-small cell lung cancer.

This clonotype appeared a few times. The V and J genes are TRBV28 and TRBJ2-7; D gene unclear. CDR3 length: 14 residues. V shed 3 bases and J shed 0 bases, with 9 bases lying between them. Germline assignment: CDR1 MDHEN and CDR2 SYDVKM. CDR3 region: CASSFWGSSYEQYF. The DNA of the CDR3 is TGTGCCAGCAGTTTTTGGGGTAGCTCCTACGAGCAGTACTTC.

This clonotype was seen many times. CDR3: CASRKSGQLSNQPQHF. The CDR3 DNA is TGTGCCAGCAGGAAATCGGGACAGCTTAGCAATCAGCCCCAGCATTTT. V is TRBV6-7 and J is TRBJ1-5; TRBD1 matches 7 bases. TRBV6-7 has ORF status, its function being uncertain. This CDR3 comprises 16 residues. V trimming: 6 bases; J trimming: 0 bases; junction bases outside the gene matches: 8.

V is TRBV10-2 and J is TRBJ1-2, with TRBD1 as a possible D gene (5 bases). This CDR3 comprises 15 residues. Per germline, CDR1 WSHSY and CDR2 SAAADI. Here the CDR3 reads CSNSDLSGNDYGYTF. The CDR3 nucleotides read TGCTCCAACAGTGACCTCTCAGGGAATGACTATGGCTACACCTTC.

J is TRBJ2-7 and V is TRBV10-3; D may correspond to TRBD1 or TRBD2 (5 bases each). CDR3 size: 13 residues. With 4 bases removed from V and 2 bases from J, the gap between germline ends came to 9 bases. Germline CDR1 reads ENHRY; CDR2 reads SYGVKD. CDR3 DNA: TGTGCCATCAGTGGGGACGGTACCTACGAGCAGTACTTC. Translated: CAISGDGTYEQYF.

The table lists this clonotype with many counts. The V and J genes are TRBV11-3 and TRBJ1-1; D gene ambiguous. Germline-derived CDR1 and CDR2 are SGHNT and YENEEA. V dropped 5 bases and J dropped 4 bases, with 11 bases sitting between them. The CDR3 spans 13 residues. CDR3 bases: TGTGCCAGCAGCCCCGGGATCCTCACTGAAGCTTTCTTT. It specifies CASSPGILTEAFF.

Concerning this clonotype itself: One junction end does not reproduce the germline sequence, and a read error may be involved. The rearrangement uses TRBV14 and TRBJ2-2; TRBD2 aligns across 7 bases. CDR1 and CDR2 (germline): SGHDN, FVKESK. The CDR3 is made up of 14 amino acids. In DNA, the CDR3 is TGTGCCAGCAGACGGAGCGGGAACACCGGGGATCTGTTTTTT. Its translation is CASRRSGNTGDLFF.

Of note for this clonotype: Mismatch with germline at one junction end may stem from a read error. The genes are TRBV11-2 and TRBJ1-5; TRBD1 agrees at 8 bases. The CDR3 runs 15 residues. From germline, CDR1 is SGHAT and CDR2 FQNNGV. The CDR3 DNA reads TGTGCCAGCAGCTTACCCGGGACAGGCCATCAGCCCCATCATTTT. Translating gives CASSLPGTGHQPHHF.

V gene TRBV20-1 combines with J gene TRBJ2-7; D unclear. The last part of the DNA fits TRBJ2-1 better; the J call may be wrong. This CDR3 has 12 amino acids. Per the germline V gene, CDR1 is DFQATT and CDR2 is SNEGSKA (reference sequence). For the CDR3, the DNA is TGCAGTGCTAGCACGGCCTGCTACGAGCAGTTCTTC. Amino acid sequence: CSASTACYEQFF.

V and J are TRBV29-1 and TRBJ2-2; 8 bases are a match to TRBD1. The CDR3 extends over 14 amino acids. V dropped 5 bases and J dropped 1; count of bases not matched to a gene: 3. Germline V gene data show CDR1 as SQVTM and CDR2 as ANQGSEA. The CDR3 loop is CSVRGQGNTGELFF. CDR3 bases: TGCAGCGTTCGAGGACAGGGGAACACCGGGGAGCTGTTTTTT.

Concerning this clonotype itself: Mismatch with germline at one junction end may stem from a read error. This chain joins TRBV20-1 and TRBJ1-6, with D tentatively TRBD1 (5 bases). Germline-derived CDR1 and CDR2 are DFQATT and SNEGSKA (reference sequence). This CDR3 is 17 amino acids long. CDR3 amino acids: CSDSPNLRGRRGSPLHF. CDR3 coding DNA: TGCAGTGATTCGCCGAACCTGAGGGGACGGAGGGGTTCACCCCTCCACTTC.

This clonotype has a handful of counts. The chain is built from TRBV15 and TRBJ2-5; D is possibly TRBD1 (7 bases). This CDR3 is 14 amino acids long. Trimming left V 5 bases short and J 5 bases short, with 15 bases between. CDR1 is LNHNV, CDR2 YYDKDF, per germline (reference sequence). This CDR3 reads CATSPTGRWETQYF. The CDR3 region has the DNA TGTGCCACCAGCCCGACAGGGAGGTGGGAGACCCAGTACTTC.

As to this clonotype: The junction and the germline gene differ at one end; a read error may be behind it. The V gene is TRBV11-2, the J gene TRBJ2-6; possibly TRBD1 for D (5 bases). Germline CDR1 SGHAT, CDR2 FQNNGV. This CDR3 has 14 amino acids. In DNA, the CDR3 is TGTGCCAGCGGTCGTATCTCTGGGGCTAACGTACTGACTTTC. Amino acids: CASGRISGANVLTF.

Worth noting for this clonotype: The junction departs from the called germline gene at one end, perhaps through a read error. This chain uses TRBV20-1 with TRBJ2-3, with TRBD2 identical over 7 bases. The CDR3 loop spans 15 amino acids. CDR1 and CDR2 (germline): DFQATT, SNEGSKA (reference sequence). The CDR3 region has the DNA TGCAGTGCTCTACTCTCTAGCGGTGGGGCTGATACGGAGTATTTT. Amino acids: CSALLSSGGADTEYF.

Ten or more counts support this clonotype. DNA of the CDR3: TGCAGTGCTAGTGCCCGGGACAGGGGGTACGACGAGCAGTACTTC. This sequence encodes CSASARDRGYDEQYF. The rearrangement joins TRBV20-1 to TRBJ2-7; 11 bases are a match to TRBD1. V shed 3 bases, J shed 5 bases, and the junction held 9 bases outside the gene matches. There are 15 residues in the CDR3. The germline V gene has CDR1 DFQATT and CDR2 SNEGSKA (reference sequence).

In this sample, this clonotype turned up once. A much larger clone differs by one base, so this may be a read error. This CDR3 reads CSTRDGGRVGDQPQHF. CDR3 bases: TGCAGTACTAGAGATGGGGGCAGGGTTGGGGATCAGCCCCAGCATTTT. This chain links TRBV20-1 with TRBJ1-5, with D possibly being TRBD1 (6 bases). Germline CDR1 reads DFQATT; CDR2 reads SNEGSKA (reference sequence). The CDR3 loop spans 16 amino acids.

V and J are TRBV19 and TRBJ2-7; no definite D call. The CDR3 runs to 14 residues. Per the germline V gene, CDR1 is LNHDA and CDR2 is SQIVND (reference sequence). V lost 9 bases to trimming and J lost 7 bases, with 22 bases between them. The CDR3 DNA reads TGTGCCAGCGCAGAAAGGCAGGTGAGAGGTGAGCAGTACTTC. Its protein product is CASAERQVRGEQYF.

The chain combines TRBV5-1 with TRBJ2-3; TRBD2 is a possible D gene (5 bases). Germline assignment: CDR1 SGHRS and CDR2 YFSETQ. V lost 2 bases to trimming and J lost 5 bases, with 9 bases between them. This CDR3 is 13 amino acids long. CDR3 coding DNA: TGCGCCAGCAGCTTACCCGGGGAAGATACGCAGTATTTT. It codes for CASSLPGEDTQYF.

CDR3 residues: CSVTQGSGTEAFF. CDR3 nucleotides: TGCAGTGTCACACAGGGGAGTGGAACTGAAGCTTTCTTT. V is TRBV20-1 and J is TRBJ1-1, with 7 bases fitting TRBD1. The CDR3 covers 13 residues. CDR1 and CDR2 from the germline V gene are DFQATT and SNEGSKA (reference sequence). V was clipped by 7 bases and J by 5 bases; unmatched bases: 10.

About this clonotype itself: A much larger clone is a single base away; this may be a read error. DNA for the CDR3: TGTGCCATCAGCCGGAGGGGTGGGGGTACCCCGTTCTTC. This codes for CAISRRGGGTPFF. The V and J genes are TRBV11-2 and TRBJ2-1; possibly TRBD2 for D (6 bases). Germline assignment: CDR1 SGHAT and CDR2 FQNNGV. The CDR3 is 13 amino acids.